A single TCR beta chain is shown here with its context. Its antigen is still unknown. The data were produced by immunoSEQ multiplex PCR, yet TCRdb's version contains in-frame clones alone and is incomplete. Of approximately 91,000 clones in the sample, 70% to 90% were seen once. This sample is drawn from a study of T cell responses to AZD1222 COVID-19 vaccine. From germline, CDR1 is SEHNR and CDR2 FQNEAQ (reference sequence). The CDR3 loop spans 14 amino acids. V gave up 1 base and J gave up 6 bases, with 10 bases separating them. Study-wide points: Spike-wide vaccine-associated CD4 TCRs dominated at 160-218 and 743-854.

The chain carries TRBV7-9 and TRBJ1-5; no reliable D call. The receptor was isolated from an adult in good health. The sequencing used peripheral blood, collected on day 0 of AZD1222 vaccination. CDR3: CASSLGGVGQPQHF. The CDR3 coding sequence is TGTGCCAGCAGCTTAGGAGGAGTGGGTCAGCCCCAGCATTTT.